These 14 T cell receptor beta chains share one sample of origin, sequenced in a study of T cell repertoires in ileal Crohn's disease. Libraries were prepared by immunoSEQ multiplex PCR; TCRdb keeps only in-frame clonotypes and omits some of them. The table lists 5,600 or so clones, roughly 66% of them singletons. The time point is: neoterminal ileum biopsy at postoperative endoscopy, about 6 months after surgery. The specimen was ileal tissue. Receptors originate from an adult with Crohn's disease.

Concerning this clone: One end of the junction does not line up with germline, which may come from a read error. The chain combines TRBV5-1 with TRBJ2-3; 7 bases are shared with TRBD2. Germline V CDR1 and CDR2: SGHRS, YFSETQ. The CDR3 runs to 15 residues. For the CDR3, the DNA is TGTGCCAGCAGCTTGCAAAGCGGGGACACAGATACGCAGTATTTT. Its translation: CASSLQSGDTDTQYF.

On this clone itself: The junction shows a germline mismatch at one end, possibly a read error. J is TRBJ1-6 and V is TRBV5-1; maybe TRBD1 (6 bases). CDR1 and CDR2 (germline): SGHRS, YFSETQ. This CDR3 has 15 residues. The CDR3 loop reads CASSLDGQRGSPLHF. CDR3 DNA sequence: TGTGCCAGCAGCTTGGATGGACAGAGGGGTTCACCCCTCCACTTT.

The table lists this clone with a few counts. A read error may account for a junction end that differs from germline. The rearrangement uses TRBV5-1 and TRBJ2-5; D not certain. There are 15 residues in the CDR3. Germline V lookup: CDR1 SGHRS, CDR2 YFSETQ. CDR3 DNA sequence: TGTGCCAGCAGCTTGGGCGACTTAGCTCAAGAGACCCAGTACTTC. It specifies CASSLGDLAQETQYF. The full variable domain, completed using reference TRBV5-1 and TRBJ2-5, is KAGVTQTPRYLIKTRGQQVTLSCSPISGHRSVSWYQQTPGQGLQFLFEYFSETQRNKGNFPGRFSGRQFSNSRSEMNVSTLELGDSALYLCASSLGDLAQETQYFGPGTRLLVL.

This clone has a handful of counts. The rearrangement joins TRBV27 to TRBJ1-4; 9 bases align to TRBD1. V lost 5 bases, J lost 8 bases, and 12 bases stayed unmatched. The CDR3 is made up of 16 amino acids. Germline V lookup: CDR1 MNHEY, CDR2 SMNVEV (reference sequence). CDR3 sequence (DNA): TGTGCCAGCAGTCCCACTTCACAGGGGGCAGAGGAAAAACTGTTTTTT. This codes for CASSPTSQGAEEKLFF.

This chain links TRBV5-4 with TRBJ2-1, with 12 bases fitting TRBD2. The CDR3 is 15 residues long. Germline V gene data show CDR1 as SGHNT and CDR2 as YYREEE (reference sequence). The ends lost 4 bases at V and 10 bases at J; junction bases unmatched: 9. The DNA for the CDR3 is TGTGCCAGCAGCCCCGCGACTAGCGGGAGTTTGGAGCAGTTCTTC. Protein sequence: CASSPATSGSLEQFF.

As concerns this clone: Compared with germline, one end of the junction differs, possibly owing to a read error. The V call is TRBV5-1, the J call TRBJ2-5, with D possibly TRBD2 on 5 matching bases. The CDR3 contains 14 residues. Germline V CDR1 and CDR2: SGHRS, YFSETQ. CDR3 in DNA: TGTGCCAGCAACATCTACACTGGCGGGGAGACCCAGTACTTC. Protein sequence: CASNIYTGGETQYF.

The chain combines TRBV6-5 with TRBJ1-5; maybe TRBD1 (6 bases). V lost 5 bases and J 2 bases, leaving 16 bases between the germline ends. CDR3 size: 16 residues. The germline gives CDR1 MNHEY, CDR2 SVGAGI. Here the CDR3 reads CASSHYTGSGNQPQHF. CDR3 sequence (DNA): TGTGCCAGCAGTCACTATACAGGGAGTGGCAATCAGCCCCAGCATTTT.

This rearrangement joins TRBV11-3 to TRBJ1-6; TRBD1 might be the D (6 bases). This CDR3 contains 15 residues. Trimming pared 5 bases from V and 7 bases from J, leaving 15 bases between. CDR1 is SGHNT, CDR2 YENEEA, per germline. This CDR3 reads CASSRMGASNSPLHF. The CDR3 region has the DNA TGTGCCAGCAGCCGGATGGGGGCGAGCAATTCACCCCTCCACTTT.

This chain uses TRBV9 with TRBJ1-1, with D unresolved. The CDR3 runs to 13 residues. The germline V gene encodes CDR1 SGDLS and CDR2 YYNGEE. Trimming took off 1 base at V and 4 bases at J, with 8 bases between the two ends. The CDR3 protein is CASSVWEGTEAFF. The CDR3 coding sequence is TGTGCCAGCAGCGTATGGGAGGGCACTGAAGCTTTCTTT.

This chain connects TRBV29-1 to TRBJ1-1, with 10 positions matching TRBD1. The junction had 10 bases not matched to a gene; V was cut back by 7 bases and J by 8 bases. The CDR3 extends over 13 amino acids. CDR1 is SQVTM, CDR2 ANQGSEA, per germline. The CDR3: CSGGPGTGVEAFF. The CDR3 coding sequence is TGCAGCGGAGGGCCGGGGACAGGGGTAGAAGCTTTCTTT.

The chain joins TRBV9 to TRBJ1-1; a weak D match, TRBD1 (5 bases). The CDR3 consists of 14 residues. The ends were cut back, 2 bases at V and 5 bases at J, with 13 bases in the middle. From germline, CDR1 is SGDLS and CDR2 YYNGEE. This chain's CDR3 is CASSVQLRGTEAFF. CDR3 nucleotide sequence: TGTGCCAGCAGCGTCCAACTGCGGGGGACTGAAGCTTTCTTT. The variable domain in full, completed from reference TRBV9 and TRBJ1-1, reads DSGVTQTPKHLITATGQRVTLRCSPRSGDLSVYWYQQSLDQGLQFLIQYYNGEERAKGNILERFSAQQFPDLHSELNLSSLELGDSALYFCASSVQLRGTEAFFGQGTRLTVV.

V usage is TRBV29-1 and J usage is TRBJ2-2, with 9 bases that match TRBD2. Trimming cost V 1 base and J 2 bases; bases outside gene matches: 5. The CDR3 runs to 16 residues. Germline V gives CDR1 SQVTM, CDR2 ANQGSEA. CDR3 DNA sequence: TGCAGCGTTGAAGGTCTAGCGGGACTTAACACCGGGGAGCTGTTTTTT. This encodes CSVEGLAGLNTGELFF.

The rearrangement joins TRBV7-2 to TRBJ1-2; D ambiguous. Trimming cost V 2 bases and J 4 bases, with 11 bases left between them. Germline V CDR1 and CDR2: SGHTA, FQGNSA. The length of the CDR3 is 14 residues. For the CDR3, the DNA is TGTGCCAGCAGCTTAAACTGGGCAGTCTATGGCTACACCTTC. Translating it yields CASSLNWAVYGYTF.

Only one count was recorded for this clone. The V and J genes are TRBV18 and TRBJ2-5; 9 nucleotides align to TRBD1. The junction had 7 bases not matched to a gene; V was cut back by 3 bases and J by 5 bases. The CDR3 has 15 residues. Germline lookup yields CDR1 KGHSH and CDR2 LQKENI. CDR3 nucleotide sequence: TGTGCCAGCTCACCCACGGGACAGGGAAGGGAGACCCAGTACTTC. It is translated as CASSPTGQGRETQYF.